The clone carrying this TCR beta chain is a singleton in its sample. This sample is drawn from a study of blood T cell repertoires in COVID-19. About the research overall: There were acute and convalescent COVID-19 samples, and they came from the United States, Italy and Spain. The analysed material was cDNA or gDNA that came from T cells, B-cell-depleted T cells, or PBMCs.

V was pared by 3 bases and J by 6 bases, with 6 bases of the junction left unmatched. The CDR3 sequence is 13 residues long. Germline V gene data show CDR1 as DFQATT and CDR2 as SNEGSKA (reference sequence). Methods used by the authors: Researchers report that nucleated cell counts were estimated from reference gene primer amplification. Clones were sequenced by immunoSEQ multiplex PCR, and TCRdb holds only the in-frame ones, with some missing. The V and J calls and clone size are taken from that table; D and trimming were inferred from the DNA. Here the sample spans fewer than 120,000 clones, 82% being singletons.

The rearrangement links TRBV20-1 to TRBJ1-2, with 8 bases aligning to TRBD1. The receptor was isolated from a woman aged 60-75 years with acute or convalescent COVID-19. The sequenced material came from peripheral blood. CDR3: CSASLPTGDGYTF. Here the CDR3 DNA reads TGCAGTGCTAGTTTACCGACAGGGGATGGCTACACCTTC.